These 7 T cell receptor beta chains originate from one sample sequenced in a study of blood T cell repertoires in COVID-19 (dated by TCRdb to 2019 to 2021). The method behind the library was the immunoSEQ multiplex PCR assay. TCRdb holds this immuneACCESS table with in-frame rearrangements only. Some clones are missing; in checked studies, unresolved V genes explain under half, and the rest has no known cause. The sample table lists about 130,000 clones, 86% of them with a count of one. 2% to 2.5% of the sample is in the top ten clones. The specimen was PBMCs or T cells enriched from blood (not recorded which). Source of these receptors: a woman aged 50 to 60 who had recovered from COVID-19.

The chain combines TRBV10-1 with TRBJ2-3; 9 positions match TRBD1. The CDR3 loop spans 17 amino acids. V gave up 4 bases and J gave up 6 bases; unmatched junction bases: 14. CDR1 WNHNN and CDR2 SYGVQD come from the germline V gene (reference sequence). In nucleotides, the CDR3 is TGCGCCAGCAGTGGTTGGACAGGGGATCTTAGGGCCGATACGCAGTATTTT. Amino acids: CASSGWTGDLRADTQYF.

The V call is TRBV7-2, the J call TRBJ1-2; D might be TRBD1 (6 bases). CDR1 and CDR2 (germline): SGHTA, FQGNSA. V lost 5 bases and J lost 2, with 12 bases in between. This CDR3 is built from 14 residues. DNA for the CDR3: TGTGCCAGCAGCCAGAACAGGGAAAACTATGGCTACACCTTC. This sequence encodes CASSQNRENYGYTF.

CDR3 region: CASSGQTSGLTIGSSYEQYF. CDR3 nucleotides: TGTGCCAGCAGTGGCCAAACTAGCGGGCTAACAATTGGGAGCTCCTACGAGCAGTACTTC. The V and J genes are TRBV6-4 and TRBJ2-7; 9 bases fit TRBD2. Germline assignment: CDR1 MRHNA and CDR2 SNTAGT. With 4 bases clipped from V and 0 bases from J, the junction kept 19 bases outside the gene matches. This CDR3 is 20 amino acids long.

This sequence joins TRBV5-8 and TRBJ1-3, with D uncertain. The CDR3 spans 13 residues. Germline loops: CDR1 SGHTS, CDR2 YDEGEE. V lost 2 bases and J 2 bases, leaving 5 bases between the germline ends. CDR3 nucleotide sequence: TGTGCCAGCAGCTTTCGGGCTGGAAACACCATATATTTT. This gives the protein CASSFRAGNTIYF.

Only one count was recorded for this clone. J is TRBJ1-3 and V is TRBV4-3; D remains unclear. V gave up 1 base and J gave up 0 bases, with 10 bases separating them. The CDR3 runs to 16 residues. Germline loops: CDR1 LGHNA, CDR2 YSLEER. CDR3 protein: CASSQARRGSGNTIYF. CDR3 sequence (DNA): TGCGCCAGCAGCCAAGCTCGGCGGGGCTCTGGAAACACCATATATTTT.

The J gene is TRBJ1-4, the V gene TRBV5-4, with a weak D call TRBD1 (5 bases). CDR3 length equals 14 residues. The V end was cut by 0 bases, the J end by 7 bases, with 10 bases between. Germline V gene lookup returns CDR1 SGHNT and CDR2 YYREEE (reference sequence). The DNA of the CDR3 is TGTGCCAGCAGCTTGGCGACAGCCGCTGAAAAACTGTTTTTT. Protein product: CASSLATAAEKLFF.

The sample holds one count of this clone. The chain links TRBV7-2 to TRBJ2-7, with TRBD2 matching over 12 bases. This CDR3 is built from 15 residues. Germline V gives CDR1 SGHTA, CDR2 FQGNSA. V lost 5 bases to trimming and J lost 5 bases; unmatched junction nucleotides: 7. The DNA for the CDR3 is TGTGCCAGCAGCCCAACTAGCGGGGGGACTGACGAGCAGTACTTC. It specifies CASSPTSGGTDEQYF.